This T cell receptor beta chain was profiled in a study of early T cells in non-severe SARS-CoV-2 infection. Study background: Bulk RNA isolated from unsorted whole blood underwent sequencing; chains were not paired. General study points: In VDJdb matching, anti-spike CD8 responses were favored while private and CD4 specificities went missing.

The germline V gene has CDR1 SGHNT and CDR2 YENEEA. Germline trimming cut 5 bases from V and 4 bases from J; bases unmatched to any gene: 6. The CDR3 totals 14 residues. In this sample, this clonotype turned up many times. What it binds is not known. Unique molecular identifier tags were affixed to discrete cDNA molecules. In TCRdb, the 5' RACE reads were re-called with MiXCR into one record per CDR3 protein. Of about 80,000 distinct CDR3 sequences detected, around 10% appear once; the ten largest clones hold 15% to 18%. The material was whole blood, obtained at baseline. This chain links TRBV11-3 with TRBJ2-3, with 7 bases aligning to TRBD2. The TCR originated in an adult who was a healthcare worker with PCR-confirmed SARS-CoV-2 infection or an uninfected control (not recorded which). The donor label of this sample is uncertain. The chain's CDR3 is CASSLGTNSDTQYF. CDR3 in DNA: TGTGCCAGCAGCCTCGGGACTAATTCAGATACGCAGTATTTT.